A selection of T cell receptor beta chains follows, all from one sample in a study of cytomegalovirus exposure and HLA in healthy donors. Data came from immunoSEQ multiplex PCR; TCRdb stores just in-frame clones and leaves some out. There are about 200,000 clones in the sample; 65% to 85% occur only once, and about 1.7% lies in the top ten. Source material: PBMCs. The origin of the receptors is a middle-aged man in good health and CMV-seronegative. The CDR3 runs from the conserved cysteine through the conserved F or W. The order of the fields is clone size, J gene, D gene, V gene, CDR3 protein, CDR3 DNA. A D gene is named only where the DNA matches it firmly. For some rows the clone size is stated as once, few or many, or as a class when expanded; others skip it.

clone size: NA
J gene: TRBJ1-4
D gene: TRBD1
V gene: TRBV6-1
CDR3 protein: CASSADRGDEKLFF
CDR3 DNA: TGTGCCAGCAGTGCGGACAGGGGTGATGAAAAACTGTTTTTT

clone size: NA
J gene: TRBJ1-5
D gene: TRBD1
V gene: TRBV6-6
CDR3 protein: CASSYGQGGVQPQHF
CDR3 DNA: TGTGCCAGCAGTTACGGCCAGGGGGGTGTGCAGCCCCAGCATTTT

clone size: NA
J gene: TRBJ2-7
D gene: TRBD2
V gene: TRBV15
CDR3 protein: CATSSRTSGRMGEQYF
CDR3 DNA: TGTGCCACCAGCAGCCGGACTAGCGGGAGAATGGGCGAGCAGTACTTC

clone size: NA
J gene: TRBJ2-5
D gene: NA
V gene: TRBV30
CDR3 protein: CAWSPLRSSGAKETQYF
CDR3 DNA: TGTGCCTGGAGTCCCCTGAGGAGTAGCGGAGCAAAAGAGACCCAGTACTTC

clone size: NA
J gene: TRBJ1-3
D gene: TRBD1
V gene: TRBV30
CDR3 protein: CAWSDPWDRGFGNTIYF
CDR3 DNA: TGTGCCTGGAGTGACCCCTGGGACAGGGGTTTCGGAAACACCATATATTTT

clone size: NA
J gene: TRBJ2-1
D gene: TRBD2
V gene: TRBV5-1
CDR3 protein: CASNLIAGLSYNEQFF
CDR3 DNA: TGCGCCAGTAATTTAATAGCGGGACTCTCCTACAATGAGCAGTTCTTC

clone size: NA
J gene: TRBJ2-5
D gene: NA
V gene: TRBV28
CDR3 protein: CASSSGSPETQYF
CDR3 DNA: TGTGCCAGCAGTTCTGGCAGTCCGGAGACCCAGTACTTC

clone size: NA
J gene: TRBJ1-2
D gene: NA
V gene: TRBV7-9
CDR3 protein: CASSFGGLLYGYTF
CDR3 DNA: TGTGCCAGCTCATTTGGAGGATTACTCTATGGCTACACCTTC

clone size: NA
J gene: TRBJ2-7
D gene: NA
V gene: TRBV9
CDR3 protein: CASSEGGAYEQYF
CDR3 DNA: TGTGCCAGCAGCGAGGGGGGGGCCTACGAGCAGTACTTC

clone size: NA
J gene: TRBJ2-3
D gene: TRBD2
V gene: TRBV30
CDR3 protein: CAWSVGLAGGTDTQYF
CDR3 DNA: TGTGCCTGGAGTGTTGGACTAGCGGGAGGAACAGATACGCAGTATTTT

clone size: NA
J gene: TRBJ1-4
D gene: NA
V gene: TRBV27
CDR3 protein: CASSQGRGSPTNEKLFF
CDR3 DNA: TGTGCCAGCAGCCAAGGCCGGGGGAGTCCAACTAATGAAAAACTGTTTTTT

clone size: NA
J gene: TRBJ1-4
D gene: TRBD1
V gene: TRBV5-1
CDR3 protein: CASSPGTGPPNEKLFF
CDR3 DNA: TGCGCCAGCAGCCCAGGGACAGGACCGCCAAATGAAAAACTGTTTTTT

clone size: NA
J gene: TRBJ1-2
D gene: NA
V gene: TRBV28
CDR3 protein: CASSSLGGEDYGYTF
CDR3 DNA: TGTGCCAGCTCCTCCCTAGGGGGGGAAGACTATGGCTACACCTTC

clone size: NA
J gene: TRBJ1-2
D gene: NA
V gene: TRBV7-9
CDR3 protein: CASSLGEGYGYTF
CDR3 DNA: TGTGCCAGCAGCTTAGGGGAGGGGTATGGCTACACCTTC

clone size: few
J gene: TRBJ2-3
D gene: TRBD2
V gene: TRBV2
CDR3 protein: CASWTSGRTDTQYF
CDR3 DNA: TGTGCCAGCTGGACTAGCGGGAGAACAGATACGCAGTATTTT

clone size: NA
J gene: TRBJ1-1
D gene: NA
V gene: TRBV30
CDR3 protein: CAWSHAVEAFF
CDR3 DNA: TGTGCCTGGTCACATGCGGTGGAAGCTTTCTTT